This T cell receptor (beta chain) was identified in a study of blood T cell repertoires in COVID-19. At the level of the study: Acute and convalescent COVID-19 samples came from the United States, Italy and Spain.

Generated by immunoSEQ multiplex PCR, the TCRdb table keeps only in-frame clones and is missing some. This table holds 250,000 to 350,000 clones, approximately 90% found once. CDR3 size: 17 residues. V lost 0 bases to trimming and J lost 3 bases; unmatched junction nucleotides: 6. Germline CDR1 reads KGHDR; CDR2 reads SFDVKD. The clonotype was recovered from a man aged 18 to 30 with active or convalescent COVID-19. The sequenced sample was peripheral blood. The V call is TRBV24-1, the J call TRBJ2-2; 7 positions match TRBD2. The CDR3 sequence: CATSDLLTSDYTGELFF. CDR3 nucleotides: TGTGCCACCAGTGATTTGCTCACTAGCGACTACACCGGGGAGCTGTTTTTT.